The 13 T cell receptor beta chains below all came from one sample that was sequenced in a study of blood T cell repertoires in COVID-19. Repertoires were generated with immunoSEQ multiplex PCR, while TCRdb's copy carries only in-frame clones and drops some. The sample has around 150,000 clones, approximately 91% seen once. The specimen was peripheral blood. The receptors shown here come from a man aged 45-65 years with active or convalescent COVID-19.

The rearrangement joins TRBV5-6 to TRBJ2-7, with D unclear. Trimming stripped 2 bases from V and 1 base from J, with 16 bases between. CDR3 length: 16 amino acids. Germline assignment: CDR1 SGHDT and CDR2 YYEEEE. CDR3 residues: CASSLGRSRASYEQYF. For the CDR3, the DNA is TGTGCCAGCAGCTTAGGTAGGAGCAGAGCATCCTACGAGCAGTACTTC.

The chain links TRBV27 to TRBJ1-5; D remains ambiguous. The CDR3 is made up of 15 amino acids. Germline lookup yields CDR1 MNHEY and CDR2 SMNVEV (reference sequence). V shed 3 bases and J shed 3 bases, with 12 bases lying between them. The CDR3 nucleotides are TGTGCCAGCAGTTTCGGTGGAGGAAACAATCAGCCCCAGCATTTT. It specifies CASSFGGGNNQPQHF.

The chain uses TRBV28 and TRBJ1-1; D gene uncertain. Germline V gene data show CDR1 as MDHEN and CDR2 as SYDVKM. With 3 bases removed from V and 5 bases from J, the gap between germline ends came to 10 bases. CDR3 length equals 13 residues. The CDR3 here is CASSLGGWTEAFF. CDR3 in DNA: TGTGCCAGCAGTTTGGGAGGTTGGACTGAAGCTTTCTTT. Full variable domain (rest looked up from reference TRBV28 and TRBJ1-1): DVKVTQSSRYLVKRTGEKVFLECVQDMDHENMFWYRQDPGLGLRLIYFSYDVKMKEKGDIPEGYSVSREKKERFSLILESASTNQTSMYLCASSLGGWTEAFFGQGTRLTVV.

CDR3 loop: CASSVEGFNQPQHF. The DNA for the CDR3 is TGTGCCAGCAGCGTAGAGGGGTTCAATCAGCCCCAGCATTTT. This chain uses TRBV9 with TRBJ1-5, with D possibly matching TRBD1 (5 bases). Between the trimmed V and J ends, which lost 0 bases and 3 bases, there was a span of 7 bases. Germline values: CDR1 SGDLS, CDR2 YYNGEE. This CDR3 is 14 amino acids long.

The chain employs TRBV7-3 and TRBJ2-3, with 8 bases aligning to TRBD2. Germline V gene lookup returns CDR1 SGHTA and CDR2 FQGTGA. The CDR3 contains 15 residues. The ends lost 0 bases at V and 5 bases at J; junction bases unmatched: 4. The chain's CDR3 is CASSLTSGRRDTQYF. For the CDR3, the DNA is TGTGCCAGCAGCTTAACGAGCGGGAGAAGAGATACGCAGTATTTT.

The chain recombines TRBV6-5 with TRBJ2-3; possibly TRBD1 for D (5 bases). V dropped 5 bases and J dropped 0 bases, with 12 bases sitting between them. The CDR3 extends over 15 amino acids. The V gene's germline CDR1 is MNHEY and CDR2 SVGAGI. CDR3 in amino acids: CASSKGRVSTDTQYF. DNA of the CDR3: TGTGCCAGCAGTAAGGGCAGGGTTAGCACAGATACGCAGTATTTT.

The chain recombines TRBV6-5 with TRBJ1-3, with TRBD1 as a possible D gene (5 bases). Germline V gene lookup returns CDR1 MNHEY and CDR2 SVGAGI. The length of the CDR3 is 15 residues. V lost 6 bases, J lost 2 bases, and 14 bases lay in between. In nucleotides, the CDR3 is TGTGCCAGCAGCCTGGACGGGGGGACTGGAAACACCATATATTTT. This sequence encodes CASSLDGGTGNTIYF.

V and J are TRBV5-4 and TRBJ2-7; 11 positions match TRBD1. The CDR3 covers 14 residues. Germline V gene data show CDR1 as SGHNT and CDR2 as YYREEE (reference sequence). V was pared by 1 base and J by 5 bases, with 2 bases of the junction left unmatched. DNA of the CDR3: TGTGCCAGCAGCTTGCAGGGACAGGGGGACGAGCAGTACTTC. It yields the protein CASSLQGQGDEQYF.

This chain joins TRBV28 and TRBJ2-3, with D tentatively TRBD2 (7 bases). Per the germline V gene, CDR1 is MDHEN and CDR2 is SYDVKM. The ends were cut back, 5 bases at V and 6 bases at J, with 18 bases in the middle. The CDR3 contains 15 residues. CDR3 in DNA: TGTGCCAGCAGTACTCAAGGACTAGGGGGGGATACGCAGTATTTT. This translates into CASSTQGLGGDTQYF.

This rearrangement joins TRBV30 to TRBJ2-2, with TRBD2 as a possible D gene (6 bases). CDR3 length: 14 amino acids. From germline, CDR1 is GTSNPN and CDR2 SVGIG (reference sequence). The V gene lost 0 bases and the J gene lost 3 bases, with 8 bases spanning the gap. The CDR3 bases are TGTGCCTGGAGTGTACTAGCTTACACCGGGGAGCTGTTTTTT. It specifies CAWSVLAYTGELFF.

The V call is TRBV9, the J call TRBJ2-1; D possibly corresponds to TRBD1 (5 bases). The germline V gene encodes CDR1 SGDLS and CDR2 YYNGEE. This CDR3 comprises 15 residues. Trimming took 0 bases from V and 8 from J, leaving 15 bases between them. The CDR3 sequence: CASSVAGQKGYEQFF. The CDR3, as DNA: TGTGCCAGCAGCGTAGCCGGGCAAAAGGGGTATGAGCAGTTCTTC.

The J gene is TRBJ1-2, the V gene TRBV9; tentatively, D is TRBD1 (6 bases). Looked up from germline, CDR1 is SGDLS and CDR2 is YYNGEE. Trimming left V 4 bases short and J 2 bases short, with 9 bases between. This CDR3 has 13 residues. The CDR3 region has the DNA TGTGCCAGCAGCCGGGGGGCAAACTATGGCTACACCTTC. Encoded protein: CASSRGANYGYTF. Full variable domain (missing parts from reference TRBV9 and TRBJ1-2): DSGVTQTPKHLITATGQRVTLRCSPRSGDLSVYWYQQSLDQGLQFLIQYYNGEERAKGNILERFSAQQFPDLHSELNLSSLELGDSALYFCASSRGANYGYTFGSGTRLTVV.

The CDR3 region is CASSSTHRDTQYF. The DNA for the CDR3 is TGCGCCAGCAGCTCCACACACCGAGATACGCAGTATTTT. The genes are TRBV5-1 and TRBJ2-3; D not certain. The CDR3 has 13 residues. With 3 bases removed from V and 5 bases from J, the gap between germline ends came to 10 bases. Germline V CDR1 and CDR2: SGHRS, YFSETQ.